The clone carrying this TCR beta chain was detected only a few times. Its specificity is not known. Expressed TCRB transcripts were sequenced because the isolated RNA had all been reverse transcribed beforehand. Here immunoSEQ multiplex PCR was the method, and the copy in TCRdb shows in-frame clones only, minus some. Here the sample spans 330,000 or so clones, around 20% being singletons. This specimen belongs to a study of beta chain features in type 1 diabetes. With V trimmed by 4 bases and J by 4 bases, 5 bases remained unmatched. The CDR3 contains 14 residues. CDR1 and CDR2 from the germline V gene are LGHNA and YSLEER. The study, taken as a whole, reports: Because the template was cDNA, high-expressing cells might be over-represented. Shorter templates might be favored by PCR, equally in patients and controls.

The chain links TRBV4-3 to TRBJ1-2; 8 nucleotides agree with TRBD1. The TCR sequence derives from a woman in her late teens or twenties in good health. Sequencing used naive CD4+ T cells from blood. The CDR3 sequence: CASSPGQGPYGYTF. Here the CDR3 DNA reads TGCGCCAGCAGCCCCGGACAGGGTCCCTATGGCTACACCTTC.